A single sample gave rise to the 22 T cell receptor beta chains below, sequenced in a study of blood T cell repertoires in COVID-19. Assay: immunoSEQ multiplex PCR; the TCRdb copy retains only in-frame clones and omits some. The sample yields more than 150,000 clones, about four fifths seen once. The sequencing sample was made of peripheral blood. These receptors came from a human donor in a cohort sampled during active COVID-19.

This clone was seen only once. J is TRBJ2-3 and V is TRBV13, with TRBD2 matching over 7 bases. Germline loops: CDR1 PRHDT, CDR2 FYEKMQ (reference sequence). The V segment lost 2 bases and the J segment 1 base; nucleotides outside the gene matches: 6. The CDR3 sequence is 16 residues long. The CDR3 sequence is CASSLRLAARTDTQYF. The CDR3 DNA follows: TGTGCCAGCAGCTTAAGGCTAGCGGCTCGCACAGATACGCAGTATTTT.

The CDR3 loop reads CATSRAEQDYGYTF. The CDR3 DNA reads TGTGCCACCAGCAGAGCAGAGCAGGACTATGGCTACACCTTC. The rearrangement uses TRBV15 and TRBJ1-2; unclear D gene. In germline, CDR1 is LNHNV, CDR2 YYDKDF (reference sequence). The V and J ends lost 1 base and 3 bases respectively, with 9 bases between them. This CDR3 has 14 residues.

This rearrangement joins TRBV6-2 or TRBV6-3 to TRBJ1-4, with unresolved D. From germline, CDR1 is MNHEY and CDR2 SVGEGT. The CDR3 covers 14 residues. V was cut by 2 bases and J by 1 base, with 5 bases left in between. The CDR3 reads CASSYGRTNEKLFF. CDR3 DNA sequence: TGTGCCAGCAGTTACGGCCGAACTAATGAAAAACTGTTTTTT.

This chain uses TRBV4-1 with TRBJ2-7; D gene unclear. The germline V gene encodes CDR1 MGHRA and CDR2 YSYEKL. Trimming took off 0 bases at V and 2 bases at J, with 5 bases between the two ends. CDR3 length equals 13 residues. In DNA, the CDR3 is TGCGCCAGCAGCCAAGATTCAGCCTACGAGCAGTACTTC. It is translated as CASSQDSAYEQYF.

For the CDR3, the DNA is TGTGCCAGCAAACAGACCCAATATAGCAATCAGCCCCAGCATTTT. It codes for CASKQTQYSNQPQHF. The chain is built from TRBV6-5 and TRBJ1-5; D gene unclear. This CDR3 has 15 amino acids. Germline V gene lookup returns CDR1 MNHEY and CDR2 SVGAGI. Trimming shortened V by 7 bases and J by 0 bases, and 13 bases separated the two germline ends.

The chain recombines TRBV10-1 with TRBJ1-5, with D possibly matching TRBD1 (6 bases). Germline V CDR1 and CDR2: WNHNN, SYGVQD (reference sequence). Trimming left V 9 bases short and J 4 bases short, with 13 bases between. This CDR3 has 13 residues. CDR3 in DNA: TGCGCCAGGCTGGGACACCTTAATCAGCCCCAGCATTTT. Its protein is CARLGHLNQPQHF.

This rearrangement joins TRBV2 to TRBJ2-7, with TRBD2 matching 7 bases. With V trimmed by 7 bases and J by 4 bases, 10 bases remained unmatched. Per the germline V gene, CDR1 is SNHLY and CDR2 is FYNNEI. The CDR3 extends over 14 amino acids. CDR3 protein: CASKSTGGMYEQYF. The CDR3, as DNA: TGTGCCAGCAAGTCTACCGGGGGGATGTACGAGCAGTACTTC.

The genes are TRBV6-2 or TRBV6-3 and TRBJ2-2; 8 nucleotides match TRBD2. Germline trimming cut 1 base from V and 5 bases from J; bases unmatched to any gene: 3. Germline lookup yields CDR1 MNHEY and CDR2 SVGEGT. This CDR3 region has 15 residues. The DNA of the CDR3 is TGTGCCAGCAGTTACTGGCGGGGGGATACCGGGGAGCTGTTTTTT. This codes for CASSYWRGDTGELFF.

V usage is TRBV2 and J usage is TRBJ1-3; TRBD1 matches 10 bases. The CDR3 totals 13 residues. CDR1 is SNHLY, CDR2 FYNNEI, per germline. V gave up 4 bases and J gave up 8 bases; unmatched junction bases: 2. CDR3 DNA sequence: TGTGCCAGCAGTGGGACAGGGGGATACACCATATATTTT. Translating gives CASSGTGGYTIYF. The full variable domain, completed using reference TRBV2 and TRBJ1-3, is EPEVTQTPSHQVTQMGQEVILRCVPISNHLYFYWYRQILGQKVEFLVSFYNNEISEKSEIFDDQFSVERPDGSNFTLKIRSTKLEDSAMYFCASSGTGGYTIYFGEGSWLTVV.

The chain couples TRBV7-3 to TRBJ2-1; 7 nucleotides match TRBD2. This CDR3 contains 15 residues. In germline, CDR1 is SGHTA, CDR2 FQGTGA. After removal of 3 bases from V and 2 bases from J, the junction contained 4 bases not matched to a gene. The CDR3 bases are TGTGCCAGCAGCTTTACAGCGGGAACCTACAATGAGCAGTTCTTC. Its translation is CASSFTAGTYNEQFF.

The rearrangement links TRBV12-3 or TRBV12-4 to TRBJ2-2; D call uncertain. This CDR3 is 12 amino acids long. Trimming took off 5 bases at V and 7 bases at J, with 8 bases between the two ends. The DNA of the CDR3 is TGTGCCAGCAGTCGAACAATCGGGGAGCTGTTTTTT. This gives the protein CASSRTIGELFF.

V and J are TRBV27 and TRBJ1-2; 11 bases map to TRBD1. Germline CDR1 reads MNHEY; CDR2 reads SMNVEV (reference sequence). Germline trimming cut 5 bases from V and 4 bases from J; bases unmatched to any gene: 12. The CDR3 contains 17 residues. CDR3 amino acids: CASSLRGTGGESYGYTF. In DNA, the CDR3 is TGTGCCAGCAGTCTGAGAGGGACAGGGGGGGAAAGCTATGGCTACACCTTC.

The chain combines TRBV3-1 (or the pseudogene TRBV3-2) with TRBJ2-7; 8 positions agree with TRBD1. The CDR3 length is 14 residues. V was pared by 3 bases and J by 7 bases, with 8 bases of the junction left unmatched. The germline V gene has CDR1 LGHDT and CDR2 YNNKEL (reference sequence). CDR3 in DNA: TGTGCCAGCAGCCAGGACAGGGCGTTGGGGGAGCAGTACTTC. Translation gives CASSQDRALGEQYF.

The chain recombines TRBV18 with TRBJ1-6; no reliable D call. The V end lost 0 bases, the J end lost 9 bases, and 15 bases lay between the germline ends. The CDR3 has 16 residues. Per the germline V gene, CDR1 is KGHSH and CDR2 is LQKENI. CDR3 residues: CASSPPAGGTGSPLHF. The CDR3 coding sequence is TGTGCCAGCTCACCACCCGCGGGAGGAACGGGTTCACCCCTCCACTTT.

A single count supports this clone. V gene TRBV6-1 combines with J gene TRBJ1-5, with D tentatively TRBD1 (5 bases). This CDR3 is built from 20 residues. CDR1 is MNHNS and CDR2 is SASEGT in the germline V gene. The V end lost 2 bases, the J end lost 2 bases, and 25 bases lay between the germline ends. The CDR3 coding sequence is TGTGCCAGCAGTGAAATTATAGTGGTTGGGAGGGGTATACGCAATCAGCCCCAGCATTTT. The encoded protein is CASSEIIVVGRGIRNQPQHF.

J is TRBJ2-7 and V is TRBV6-5, with 8 bases aligning to TRBD2. The V and J ends lost 2 bases and 3 bases, in that order; junction bases with no gene match: 6. The CDR3 spans 15 residues. The germline V gene has CDR1 MNHEY and CDR2 SVGAGI. The CDR3 region is CASSYHRGGNYEQYF. The CDR3 DNA reads TGTGCCAGCAGTTACCACCGGGGGGGTAACTACGAGCAGTACTTC.

This clone came up once. This chain's CDR3 is CASSLGLPNEQFF. The CDR3 bases are TGTGCCAGCAGTCTCGGACTTCCCAATGAGCAGTTCTTC. The chain links TRBV6-5 to TRBJ2-1; D might be TRBD2 (5 bases). From germline, CDR1 is MNHEY and CDR2 SVGAGI. The CDR3 is made up of 13 amino acids. Trimming pared 5 bases from V and 6 bases from J, leaving 11 bases between.

The V gene is TRBV20-1, the J gene TRBJ1-1; D gene uncertain. The V end lost 5 bases, the J end lost 2 bases, and 6 bases lay between the germline ends. Germline lookup yields CDR1 DFQATT and CDR2 SNEGSKA (reference sequence). The CDR3 runs to 11 residues. The CDR3 region has the DNA TGCAGTGCTCAGGTTAACACTGAAGCTTTCTTT. This codes for CSAQVNTEAFF.

J is TRBJ1-4 and V is TRBV29-1; D is perhaps TRBD1 (6 bases). Per germline, CDR1 SQVTM and CDR2 ANQGSEA. V lost 5 bases and J lost 9, with 19 bases in between. The CDR3 is 14 residues long. CDR3 residues: CSVKTGTPAQKLFF. The DNA for the CDR3 is TGCAGCGTTAAAACCGGGACACCAGCTCAAAAACTGTTTTTT.

The rearrangement links TRBV5-1 to TRBJ2-5; 11 positions agree with TRBD2. This CDR3 comprises 16 residues. V was clipped by 4 bases and J by 4 bases; unmatched bases: 9. CDR1 is SGHRS and CDR2 is YFSETQ in the germline V gene. CDR3 nucleotides: TGCGCCAGCAGCCTCCCTAGCGGGGGGCCAGGAGAGACCCAGTACTTC. Residues: CASSLPSGGPGETQYF.

In this sample, this clone turned up many times. The J gene is TRBJ1-2, the V gene TRBV5-1; TRBD1 agrees at 7 bases. The CDR3 consists of 15 residues. Germline V gene sequence: CDR1 SGHRS, CDR2 YFSETQ. V shed 3 bases and J 0 bases; nucleotides not matched to a gene: 5. The CDR3 DNA reads TGCGCCAGCAGCTCTACAGGGGCTGCTAACTATGGCTACACCTTC. Translating it yields CASSSTGAANYGYTF.

The chain recombines TRBV11-2 with TRBJ1-2; a weak D match, TRBD1 (5 bases). The CDR3 extends over 15 amino acids. In germline, CDR1 is SGHAT, CDR2 FQNNGV. V lost 1 base and J 2 bases, leaving 11 bases between the germline ends. The CDR3, as DNA: TGTGCCAGCAGCTTAGCGGCAGGGAAAAACTATGGCTACACCTTC. This codes for CASSLAAGKNYGYTF.